This is a list of T cell receptor beta chains from one sample in a study of blood T cells in healthy people across ages. TCRdb re-analysed the 5' RACE reads in MiXCR, keeping a single row per CDR3 protein. The sample consists of 500,000 to 650,000 distinct CDR3 sequences, about 27% of them appearing once. The same data also went into a second study, on T cells of mothers and their children.

The sample taken for sequencing was blood. The receptors shown here come from a boy younger than 10 in good health. Both conserved end residues are trimmed from each CDR3. A D gene is named only where the DNA matches it firmly. The size field is filled for only some rows; it gives once, few, many or a size class.

>few|13|TRBJ1-2|TRBV7-2|NA
ASSLLGIAEYGYT
>NA|10|TRBJ1-2|TRBV20-1|NA
SARVGADGYT
>NA|11|TRBJ2-5|TRBV12-3/TRBV12-4|NA
ASSTDSRETQY
>few|12|NA|TRBV7-2|NA
ASSYGTKYYEQY
>NA|13|TRBJ2-1|TRBV7-9|NA
ASSLSTVYQETRY
>NA|9|TRBJ2-4|TRBV7-2|NA
ASVVSGIQY
>NA|10|TRBJ2-5|TRBV20-1|NA
SGGGAEETQY
>NA|12|TRBJ1-6|TRBV5-5|NA
ASSLEAGLSPLH
>NA|13|TRBJ1-5|TRBV7-9|NA
ASSLDSYSNQPQH
>NA|13|TRBJ2-1|TRBV7-3|NA
ASSFDSGSYNEQF
>NA|15|TRBJ2-3|TRBV3-1|TRBD2
ASSGLAGGPVEDTQY
>NA|12|TRBJ2-7|TRBV5-1|NA
ASTEEPGSYEQY
>few|15|NA|TRBV12-3/TRBV12-4|NA
ASRSGTFKRHDNEQF
>NA|15|TRBJ2-2|TRBV12-3/TRBV12-4|TRBD2
ASSLGQREGRGGELF